This entry concerns a single T cell receptor beta chain. This entry comes from a study of T cell responses to AZD1222 COVID-19 vaccine. The table came from immunoSEQ multiplex PCR; TCRdb's copy has only in-frame clones and leaves some out. The table shows about 87,000 clones, with around 87% occurring only once. Germline CDR1 is SGHRS and CDR2 is YFSETQ. This CDR3 has 13 amino acids. V lost 4 bases, J lost 7 bases, and 14 bases lay in between. The material was peripheral blood, obtained on day 0 of AZD1222 vaccination. The sequence derives from an adult in good health. The chain carries TRBV5-1 and TRBJ1-1; D might be TRBD1 (6 bases). The CDR3 is CASSQQGGGEAFF. CDR3 nucleotides: TGCGCCAGCAGCCAACAGGGCGGGGGTGAAGCTTTCTTT.